Each of the 16 T cell receptor beta chains below was sequenced from the same sample in a study of cytomegalovirus exposure and HLA in healthy donors. PCR amplification relied on 60 Vbeta primers (plus 13 Jbeta primers). Some clones are missing from TCRdb's copy, which holds only in-frame ones; the method was immunoSEQ multiplex PCR. The sample lists roughly 120,000 clones, 75% to 85% occurring once. The sample taken for sequencing was PBMCs. The receptors derive from a man aged 25 to 40 in good health and CMV-seronegative.

This clone appeared a few times. The CDR3 nucleotides read TGTGCCAGCAGCCCGACTAGCGGGGCCTACAATGAGCAGTTCTTC. Amino acid sequence: CASSPTSGAYNEQFF. The chain joins TRBV7-9 to TRBJ2-1; 11 bases agree with TRBD2. With V trimmed by 5 bases and J by 2 bases, 2 bases remained unmatched. The CDR3 consists of 15 residues. CDR1 is SEHNR, CDR2 FQNEAQ, per germline (reference sequence).

This chain connects TRBV6-6 to TRBJ2-7; D unclear. From germline, CDR1 is MNHNY and CDR2 SVGAGI (reference sequence). Trimming stripped 6 bases from V and 4 bases from J, with 13 bases between. The CDR3 totals 13 residues. The CDR3: CASSQLIGYEQYF. For the CDR3, the DNA is TGTGCCAGCAGCCAGCTCATCGGGTACGAGCAGTACTTC.

The V call is TRBV5-1, the J call TRBJ2-7, with a tentative D call TRBD2 (6 bases). This CDR3 region has 11 residues. Germline V gene sequence: CDR1 SGHRS, CDR2 YFSETQ. The germline V and J ends were trimmed by 7 bases and 6 bases, with 11 bases remaining between them. CDR3 residues: CASASEGEQYF. The DNA of the CDR3 is TGCGCCAGCGCCTCGGAGGGCGAGCAGTACTTC.

The chain is built from TRBV27 and TRBJ2-1; 14 nucleotides agree with TRBD2. Germline V gene data show CDR1 as MNHEY and CDR2 as SMNVEV (reference sequence). J gave up 6 bases and V 5 bases, and 3 bases lay outside the gene matches. This CDR3 contains 15 residues. CDR3 coding DNA: TGTGCCAGCAGTATTGGGACTAGCGGGAGCAATGAGCAGTTCTTC. Translating it yields CASSIGTSGSNEQFF.

V and J are TRBV9 and TRBJ2-2; the match to TRBD1 covers 9 bases. J gave up 6 bases and V 1 base, and 10 bases lay outside the gene matches. This CDR3 spans 17 amino acids. Germline V gene data show CDR1 as SGDLS and CDR2 as YYNGEE. Here the CDR3 DNA reads TGTGCCAGCAGCGTAACCCCGGGACAGGGAGGTCCCGGGGAGCTGTTTTTT. Its translation is CASSVTPGQGGPGELFF. Full variable domain (outside the CDR3, taken from reference TRBV9 and TRBJ2-2): DSGVTQTPKHLITATGQRVTLRCSPRSGDLSVYWYQQSLDQGLQFLIQYYNGEERAKGNILERFSAQQFPDLHSELNLSSLELGDSALYFCASSVTPGQGGPGELFFGEGSRLTVL.

This chain uses TRBV5-6 with TRBJ2-7, with D possibly being TRBD1 (5 bases). This CDR3 contains 12 residues. Germline CDR1 and CDR2: SGHDT and YYEEEE. Trimming left V 0 bases short and J 6 bases short, with 7 bases between. The CDR3 DNA reads TGTGCCAGCAGCTTGGGACAGAGCGAGCAGTACTTC. This encodes CASSLGQSEQYF.

V gene TRBV6-1 combines with J gene TRBJ2-1; D perhaps matches TRBD1 (5 bases). Germline V gene sequence: CDR1 MNHNS, CDR2 SASEGT. V was pared by 4 bases and J by 6 bases, with 19 bases between. The CDR3 contains 16 residues. CDR3: CASSGIGVTMANEQFF. The CDR3 nucleotides read TGTGCCAGCAGTGGAATAGGGGTTACAATGGCCAATGAGCAGTTCTTC.

The chain recombines TRBV27 with TRBJ1-2; 12 bases match TRBD1. Germline V gene sequence: CDR1 MNHEY, CDR2 SMNVEV (reference sequence). Trimming took 3 bases from V and 8 from J; bases not matched to a gene: 1. The CDR3 length is 13 residues. CDR3 DNA sequence: TGTGCCAGCAGTTTTGGGACAGGGGGCGGCTACACCTTC. This sequence encodes CASSFGTGGGYTF.

The chain has TRBV5-1 and TRBJ2-3; 7 bases match TRBD1. V trimming: 1 base; J trimming: 0 bases; junction bases outside the gene matches: 2. The length of the CDR3 is 15 residues. Germline V gene data show CDR1 as SGHRS and CDR2 as YFSETQ. The CDR3 DNA is TGCGCCAGCAGCTTGACGGACAGGAGCACAGATACGCAGTATTTT. Translated: CASSLTDRSTDTQYF.

The chain's CDR3 is CASSLAGSTVEQYF. CDR3 nucleotide sequence: TGTGCCAGCAGCTTGGCAGGTTCCACCGTCGAGCAGTACTTC. The chain couples TRBV5-4 to TRBJ2-7; D is undetermined. V lost 0 bases to trimming and J lost 6 bases, with 13 bases between them. From germline, CDR1 is SGHNT and CDR2 YYREEE (reference sequence). The CDR3 is made up of 14 amino acids.

This clone was observed once. V gene TRBV6-4 combines with J gene TRBJ2-7; 12 nucleotides line up with TRBD2. The CDR3 spans 16 residues. Germline lookup yields CDR1 MRHNA and CDR2 SNTAGT. V lost 2 bases to trimming and J lost 5 bases; unmatched junction nucleotides: 7. The CDR3 loop reads CASSDISLAGGHEQYF. In nucleotides, the CDR3 is TGTGCCAGCAGTGACATCTCACTAGCGGGAGGACACGAGCAGTACTTC.

This chain links TRBV19 with TRBJ2-2; D is perhaps TRBD1 (6 bases). The germline V and J ends were trimmed by 3 bases and 1 base, with 9 bases remaining between them. Germline-derived CDR1 and CDR2 are LNHDA and SQIVND (reference sequence). The CDR3 loop spans 15 amino acids. As DNA, the CDR3 is TGTGCCAGTAGTATCCTACAGGGGAACACCGGGGAGCTGTTTTTT. Translated, it gives CASSILQGNTGELFF.

The chain links TRBV11-3 to TRBJ1-1; D is unresolved. Germline values: CDR1 SGHNT, CDR2 YENEEA. Trimming stripped 3 bases from V and 1 base from J, with 3 bases between. The CDR3 is 12 residues long. The CDR3 is CASSFRNTEAFF. The CDR3 DNA is TGTGCCAGCAGCTTCCGGAACACTGAAGCTTTCTTT.

V and J are TRBV4-3 and TRBJ2-3; D ambiguous. V gave up 0 bases and J gave up 2 bases, with 21 bases separating them. This CDR3 is built from 19 residues. Germline lookup yields CDR1 LGHNA and CDR2 YSLEER. The DNA for the CDR3 is TGCGCCAGCAGCCAAGACCCCATAAGTAACAACCCATACACAGATACGCAGTATTTT. Amino acid sequence: CASSQDPISNNPYTDTQYF.

The CDR3 DNA sequence: TGTGCCAGCAAACGTGACAGCGGGACTGGTGGGGCCAATGAGCAGTTCTTC. Protein sequence: CASKRDSGTGGANEQFF. The chain combines TRBV5-4 with TRBJ2-1; 7 bases match TRBD2. Unmatched junction bases numbered 18, after V lost 6 bases and J lost 6 bases. The CDR3 length is 17 residues. Germline values: CDR1 SGHNT, CDR2 YYREEE (reference sequence).

This clone was observed once. The genes are TRBV2 and TRBJ1-1; 11 bases are shared with TRBD1. CDR3 length: 18 amino acids. Germline V gene data show CDR1 as SNHLY and CDR2 as FYNNEI. Unmatched junction bases numbered 10, after V lost 2 bases and J lost 2 bases. This CDR3 is CASSELFGTGGINTEAFF. The CDR3 DNA sequence: TGTGCCAGCAGTGAATTGTTTGGGACAGGGGGGATAAACACTGAAGCTTTCTTT.